These T cell receptor beta chains were read from a single sample in a study of beta chain features in type 1 diabetes. Some clones are missing from TCRdb's copy, which holds only in-frame ones; the method was immunoSEQ multiplex PCR. The sample includes 15,000 or so clones, roughly two fifths of them seen just once. Sequences were obtained from stem cell memory CD4+ T cells from blood. All receptors derive from a middle-aged woman in good health. Each CDR3 is given with its conserved first and last residue. Fields, in order: D gene, V gene, J gene, clone size, CDR3 DNA, CDR3 protein. The D gene is left open where the match is weak. Clone size, where shown, is once, few, many, or a class for clones that have expanded.

TRBD1	TRBV7-2	TRBJ1-1	NA	TGTGCCAGCAGCGCCCGACAGGGGAACACTGAAGCTTTCTTT	CASSARQGNTEAFF
NA	TRBV7-6	TRBJ1-3	NA	TGTGCCAGCAGCTCACCCCCGGACAGTACTGGAAACACCATATATTTT	CASSSPPDSTGNTIYF
TRBD2	TRBV5-1	TRBJ2-5	NA	TGCGCCAGCAGCTTGAATAGCGGGGGGGCGAAAGAGACCCAGTACTTC	CASSLNSGGAKETQYF
NA	TRBV5-1	TRBJ2-2	few	TGCGCCAGCAACCAACAGGAGGGGACCGGGGAGCTGTTTTTT	CASNQQEGTGELFF
NA	TRBV7-9	TRBJ2-5	NA	TGTGCCAGCAGCTTAGGGTGGAGTGAGACCCAGTACTTC	CASSLGWSETQYF
NA	TRBV28	TRBJ2-6	NA	TGTGCCAGCAGGGGAGGAGCTTCTGGGGCCAACGTCCTGACTTTC	CASRGGASGANVLTF
NA	TRBV7-9	TRBJ2-1	NA	TGTGCCAGCAGCTTCCCGAGAGGGGGAAGTGAGCAGTTCTTC	CASSFPRGGSEQFF
NA	TRBV5-1	TRBJ2-1	few	TGCGCCAGCAGCTTGGATCAGCGCTTAGCCAACAATGAGCAGTTCTTC	CASSLDQRLANNEQFF
NA	TRBV19	TRBJ1-2	few	TGTGCCAGTAGCCCCGATACCAGGGGTCATGGCTACACCTTC	CASSPDTRGHGYTF
NA	TRBV14	TRBJ1-1	medium-sized	TGTGCCAGCAGCCAAGGACTTTCGGCCGAAGCTTTCTTT	CASSQGLSAEAFF
TRBD1	TRBV5-1	TRBJ1-2	NA	TGCGCCAGCAGCTCGTCGACAGGGGAGGGTGGCTACACCTTC	CASSSSTGEGGYTF
NA	TRBV11-2	TRBJ2-7	few	TGTGCCAGCAGCTTAGGAAGGGGGGGAAGCTCCTACGAGCAGTACTTC	CASSLGRGGSSYEQYF
NA	TRBV7-7	TRBJ2-2	once	TGTGCTAGCAGCCAGGGGGGGGAGCTGTTTTTT	CASSQGGELFF
NA	TRBV7-9	TRBJ2-1	NA	TGTGCCAGCTCCGGTGGCCTAGCAAGCTACAATGAGCAGTTCTTC	CASSGGLASYNEQFF
TRBD1	TRBV10-3	TRBJ2-5	few	TGTGCCATCAGTGCCCTCGGACAGGGTGAGACCCAGTACTTC	CAISALGQGETQYF
TRBD1	TRBV29-1	TRBJ1-1	few	TGCAGCGTTGAGGACAGGGGAGTGGCCACTGAAGCTTTCTTT	CSVEDRGVATEAFF
TRBD2	TRBV4-2	TRBJ2-5	few	TGTGCCAGCAGCCAAGTCGGACTAGCGGGGGAAGAGACCCAGTACTTC	CASSQVGLAGEETQYF
NA	TRBV2	TRBJ1-1	few	TGTGCCGTTCGCGGGGCCGAAGCTTTCTTT	CAVRGAEAFF
TRBD2	TRBV9	TRBJ2-1	NA	TGTGCCAGCAGCGTAGCTGCCCTAGCGGGGGGGAATGAGCAGTTCTTC	CASSVAALAGGNEQFF
NA	TRBV6-5	TRBJ2-3	NA	TGTGCCAGCAGTGTACAAATTAGCACAGATACGCAGTATTTT	CASSVQISTDTQYF
NA	TRBV6-6	TRBJ1-2	NA	TGTGCCAGCAGTAACGAGGGTTGGGGTGGCTACACCTTC	CASSNEGWGGYTF
NA	TRBV7-9	TRBJ2-5	NA	TGTGCCAGCAGCCGGAGGCGCGACACAGGGTTTAAAGAGACCCAGTACTTC	CASSRRRDTGFKETQYF
NA	TRBV20-1	TRBJ2-7	NA	TGCAGTGCTGGGAGAGGGTCCGAGCAGTACTTC	CSAGRGSEQYF
TRBD2	TRBV7-2	TRBJ2-3	NA	TGCGCCAGCAGCCGTAGGTCACCGGGACTAGGTATAACAGATACGCAGTATTTT	CASSRRSPGLGITDTQYF
NA	TRBV7-2	TRBJ2-1	NA	TGTGCCAGCAGCTTAGGGGACTGGTACAATGAGCAGTTCTTC	CASSLGDWYNEQFF
TRBD1	TRBV5-1	TRBJ2-3	NA	TGCGCCAGCAGCTTGGCGGGGACAGGGGTCGGAGATACGCAGTATTTT	CASSLAGTGVGDTQYF
TRBD1	TRBV6-5	TRBJ2-3	few	TGTGCCAGCAGTTTACGGACAGGGAGCACAGATACGCAGTATTTT	CASSLRTGSTDTQYF
TRBD1	TRBV6-5	TRBJ1-3	NA	TGTGCCAGCAGTGGACAGGGGAGAGGAAACACCATATATTTT	CASSGQGRGNTIYF
NA	TRBV4-1	TRBJ2-7	NA	TGTAAAAAGGAAGACAGCCGATCCGAGCAGTACTTC	CKKEDSRSEQYF
TRBD1	TRBV5-1	TRBJ2-5	NA	TGCGCCAGCAGCCCCGGGGCAGGGGGCATAGAGACCCAGTACTTC	CASSPGAGGIETQYF
NA	TRBV19	TRBJ2-5	NA	TGTGCCAGTAGTATCAGGGAGACCCAGTACTTC	CASSIRETQYF
NA	TRBV29-1	TRBJ2-7	NA	TGCAGCGTTGATGCCAGGGGCCTAGGGTCCTACGAGCAGTACTTC	CSVDARGLGSYEQYF
NA	TRBV10-2	TRBJ2-3	NA	TGCGCCAGCACATCACCACTCCGAAGCACAGATACGCAGTATTTT	CASTSPLRSTDTQYF
NA	TRBV27	TRBJ1-3	NA	TGTGCCAGCAGCCCCTACGGGGGAATCTCTGGAAACACCATATATTTT	CASSPYGGISGNTIYF
TRBD2	TRBV4-3	TRBJ2-3	NA	TGCGCCAGCAGCCAAGATCTAGCGGGGGGGACAGATACGCAGTATTTT	CASSQDLAGGTDTQYF
NA	TRBV7-2	TRBJ2-7	few	TGTGCCAGCAGCTTAGACAGTCCCTCCTACGAGCAGTACTTC	CASSLDSPSYEQYF
NA	TRBV6-1	TRBJ2-7	NA	TGTGCCAGCAGTGAATGGGGCAGGGGCTACGAGCAGTACTTC	CASSEWGRGYEQYF
NA	TRBV18	TRBJ2-7	medium-sized	TGTGCCAGCTCACCACTGGGCGCCTACGAGCAGTACTTC	CASSPLGAYEQYF
NA	TRBV5-4	TRBJ2-7	few	TGTGCCAGCAGCTGGGCCGGGAGCCCCTACGAGCAGTACTTC	CASSWAGSPYEQYF
NA	TRBV10-3	TRBJ2-5	few	TGTGCCATCAGTGAAACTTACCAAGAGACCCAGTACTTC	CAISETYQETQYF
TRBD1	TRBV7-8	TRBJ1-5	NA	TGTGCCAGCAGCCGCGTTTTGGGTTTCACGGGACAGGGTGTTCGGAATCAGCCCCAGCATTTT	CASSRVLGFTGQGVRNQPQHF
TRBD2	TRBV5-4	TRBJ2-2	NA	TGTGCCAGCAGCTTGGCCCTACTAGCGGGGAGAAACACCGGGGAGCTGTTTTTT	CASSLALLAGRNTGELFF
TRBD1	TRBV2	TRBJ1-5	NA	TGTGCCAGCTGTACCGGCCAGGGGGCACAACAGCCCCAGCATTTT	CASCTGQGAQQPQHF
NA	TRBV5-4	TRBJ2-7	once	TGTGCCAGCAGCTCGGAGGTGTTAGGGAGCTCCTACGAGCAGTACTTC	CASSSEVLGSSYEQYF
NA	TRBV5-1	TRBJ2-1	NA	TGCGCCAGCAGCTTTCCGACAGGAGGATCCTACAATGAGCAGTTCTTC	CASSFPTGGSYNEQFF
TRBD2	TRBV10-1	TRBJ2-7	NA	TGCGCCAGCAGTCGGACTAGCGCCGGAAAGTACTTC	CASSRTSAGKYF
TRBD1	TRBV19	TRBJ1-4	NA	TGTGCCAGTACCCTCAAGGGCGTGACAGGGGGGGAAAAACTGTTTTTT	CASTLKGVTGGEKLFF
NA	TRBV4-1	TRBJ1-1	few	TGCGCCAGCAGCCAAGTTGGGGAGGGCAGGGTGAACACTGAAGCTTTCTTT	CASSQVGEGRVNTEAFF